The clone carrying this TCR beta chain showed up many times. The antigen is unknown. The sample belongs to a study of CD8 T cells in ankylosing spondylitis. The study, taken as a whole, reports: Made up of about eight highly homologous variants, a TCR beta motif appeared characteristic of ankylosing spondylitis blood.

Trimming took 4 bases from V and 0 from J, leaving 10 bases between them. Germline lookup yields CDR1 MDHEN and CDR2 SYDVKM. There are 14 residues in the CDR3. TCRdb independently ran MiXCR on the 5' RACE reads; one entry per CDR3 protein. The sample yields approximately 140,000 distinct CDR3 sequences, about a sixth seen once. This clonotype was obtained from a male donor with ankylosing spondylitis. The chain carries TRBV28 and TRBJ2-7; D possibly corresponds to TRBD1 (6 bases). The specimen was blood, either unsorted or a sorted T cell fraction (not recorded which). The CDR3 DNA follows: TGTGCCAGCAGTTCCAACAGGGTCTCCTACGAGCAGTACTTC. Its protein product is CASSSNRVSYEQYF. The full variable domain, its missing parts supplied by reference TRBV28 and TRBJ2-7, is DVKVTQSSRYLVKRTGEKVFLECVQDMDHENMFWYRQDPGLGLRLIYFSYDVKMKEKGDIPEGYSVSREKKERFSLILESASTNQTSMYLCASSSNRVSYEQYFGPGTRLTVT.